The T cell receptor beta chain described here comes from a study of Ad26.COV2.S vaccination and SARS-CoV-2 variants. General observations from the study: Reportedly, after vaccination the spike-specific CD8+ and CD4+ T cell responses displayed substantial breadth.

The data were produced by immunoSEQ multiplex PCR, yet TCRdb's version contains in-frame clones alone and is incomplete. The table includes 200,000 to 250,000 clones, 88% detected once. This clone turned up a few times. The antigen is undetermined. Treatment given: about 20 received Ad26.COV2.S at low or high dose, single or two shots; about 5 received placebo; per-sample allocation not given. The samples date from day 63 after the first vaccine or placebo injection. Vaccination employed an Ad26 vector expressing the Wuhan-strain SARS-CoV-2 spike. The germline CDR1 and CDR2 sequences are SGHTA and FQGTGA. The ends lost 5 bases at V and 6 bases at J; junction bases unmatched: 10. This CDR3 has 16 residues.

The source material was peripheral blood, sampled in a trial of Ad26.COV2.S vaccine versus placebo. The chain employs TRBV7-3 and TRBJ2-2; 9 bases match TRBD1. The TCR originated in a person between 18 and 65 years old who received the Ad26.COV2.S COVID-19 vaccine or a placebo. The CDR3 reads CASSPKQGAASGELFF. The CDR3 bases are TGTGCCAGCAGCCCAAAACAGGGGGCGGCGTCCGGGGAGCTGTTTTTT.